The 30 T cell receptor beta chains in this list originate from one sample, sequenced in a study of T cells in tuberculosis. The method was immunoSEQ multiplex PCR; TCRdb's version includes in-frame clones alone and lacks a portion of them. The table lists 30,000 or so clones, roughly 90% of them singletons, with 5% to 7% in the top ten. The sequencing input was PBMCs. The receptors originated from a donor aged 10-29 years with latent tuberculosis or without tuberculosis infection.

This chain uses TRBV7-2 with TRBJ2-1; TRBD2 matches 7 bases. V lost 0 bases and J lost 6; bases outside the gene matches: 11. This CDR3 has 17 residues. Germline CDR1 is SGHTA and CDR2 is FQGNSA. The CDR3 nucleotides read TGTGCCAGCAGCTTAGCTCCGGGGAGCAGCGGGATCAATGAGCAGTTCTTC. Protein product: CASSLAPGSSGINEQFF.

This sequence joins TRBV11-2 and TRBJ2-3; a possible D gene is TRBD2 (6 bases). This CDR3 is 13 amino acids long. Germline CDR1 reads SGHAT; CDR2 reads FQNNGV. The CDR3: CATRDFSTDTQYF. The DNA for the CDR3 is TGTGCGACCCGGGACTTTAGCACAGATACGCAGTATTTT.

The rearrangement uses TRBV5-1 and TRBJ2-3; the match to TRBD2 covers 7 bases. The V gene's germline CDR1 is SGHRS and CDR2 YFSETQ. The J segment lost 4 bases and the V segment lost 0 bases, leaving 2 bases of the junction unmatched. The CDR3 extends over 14 amino acids. CDR3 loop: CASSLGAGADTQYF. CDR3 DNA sequence: TGCGCCAGCAGCTTGGGGGCGGGAGCAGATACGCAGTATTTT.

V gene TRBV5-1 combines with J gene TRBJ2-7; D remains unclear. V lost 0 bases and J 2 bases, leaving 6 bases between the germline ends. CDR1 is SGHRS and CDR2 is YFSETQ in the germline V gene. The CDR3 length is 13 residues. The CDR3 DNA is TGCGCCAGCAGCTTGGTCCAGACCTACGAGCAGTACTTC. Amino acids: CASSLVQTYEQYF.

This chain connects TRBV5-6 to TRBJ2-5, with 9 bases fitting TRBD2. Germline V CDR1 and CDR2: SGHDT, YYEEEE. CDR3 length: 17 residues. V lost 2 bases to trimming and J lost 7 bases; unmatched junction nucleotides: 15. The CDR3 spells CASSFKESGGPSVTQYF. The CDR3, as DNA: TGTGCCAGCAGCTTTAAGGAAAGCGGGGGGCCTTCAGTGACCCAGTACTTC.

The chain couples TRBV11-2 to TRBJ1-3, with D hard to call. The germline CDR1 and CDR2 sequences are SGHAT and FQNNGV. Trimming took 7 bases from V and 0 from J, leaving 16 bases between them. This CDR3 has 16 amino acids. For the CDR3, the DNA is TGTGCCAGCACCGGAGGACGGATGCTCTCTGGAAACACCATATATTTT. It translates to CASTGGRMLSGNTIYF.

The chain is built from TRBV21-1 and TRBJ1-2; the D call of TRBD1 is as the table states it, not checked on the DNA. TRBV21-1 is deemed a pseudogene. This CDR3 is built from 17 residues. The CDR3 DNA reads TGTGCCAGCAGCAAAGTTGACAGGGGTGTAATCGGGTATGGCTACACCTTC. Translated: CASSKVDRGVIGYGYTF.

The chain uses TRBV6-1 and TRBJ1-2, with D perhaps matching TRBD1 (6 bases). This CDR3 comprises 14 residues. Deletions cut 6 bases from V and 7 bases from J, with 18 bases between. The V gene's germline CDR1 is MNHNS and CDR2 SASEGT. This CDR3 is CASRYGGPRGGYTF. Here the CDR3 DNA reads TGTGCCAGCAGATACGGGGGGCCGCGCGGTGGCTACACCTTC.

This clone ranks as medium-sized. V gene TRBV29-1 combines with J gene TRBJ2-1; D perhaps matches TRBD2 (7 bases). This CDR3 contains 14 residues. V was shortened by 7 bases and J by 6 bases, with 19 bases between the two germline ends. Germline lookup yields CDR1 SQVTM and CDR2 ANQGSEA. CDR3: CSALLGGLSNEQFF. The CDR3 bases are TGCAGCGCCCTCCTCGGGGGGCTCTCCAATGAGCAGTTCTTC.

The chain joins TRBV6-1 to TRBJ2-3; 7 bases are a match to TRBD2. CDR3 length: 13 residues. J gave up 7 bases and V 7 bases, and 8 bases lay outside the gene matches. Germline CDR1 MNHNS, CDR2 SASEGT. The CDR3 DNA sequence: TGTGCCAGCACCGAAGGCGGGGGTTATACGCAGTATTTT. It is translated as CASTEGGGYTQYF.

The chain recombines TRBV10-1 with TRBJ1-5, with 8 bases aligning to TRBD1. In germline, CDR1 is WNHNN, CDR2 SYGVQD (reference sequence). This CDR3 contains 15 residues. The V gene end was trimmed by 10 bases and the J gene end by 4 bases; junction bases not matched to a gene: 12. CDR3 protein: CATKNGQGINQPQHF. For the CDR3, the DNA is TGCGCCACGAAGAACGGACAGGGTATAAATCAGCCCCAGCATTTT.

The chain links TRBV28 to TRBJ2-7; 11 nucleotides match TRBD2. Trimming cost V 1 base and J 0 bases; bases outside gene matches: 5. The CDR3 sequence is 17 residues long. Germline CDR1 reads MDHEN; CDR2 reads SYDVKM. In DNA form, the CDR3 reads TGTGCCAGCAGTTTATCTAGCGGGGGGCTTAGCTCCTACGAGCAGTACTTC. Protein sequence: CASSLSSGGLSSYEQYF.

The chain joins TRBV6-5 to TRBJ1-3; possibly TRBD1 for D (5 bases). Looked up from germline, CDR1 is MNHEY and CDR2 is SVGAGI. The CDR3 consists of 16 residues. Trimming removed 2 bases at V and 8 bases at J, with 19 bases between. DNA for the CDR3: TGTGCCAGCAGTTACGCCCAGGGAGGGGTTGTGGACACCATATATTTT. This sequence encodes CASSYAQGGVVDTIYF.

V is TRBV6-5 and J is TRBJ2-2, with D uncertain. Trimming stripped 1 base from V and 7 bases from J, with 4 bases between. The CDR3 contains 12 residues. From germline, CDR1 is MNHEY and CDR2 SVGAGI. The CDR3 is CASSYWSGELFF. DNA of the CDR3: TGTGCCAGCAGTTACTGGAGCGGGGAGCTGTTTTTT.

The V and J genes are TRBV27 and TRBJ1-2; no clear D. This CDR3 has 15 residues. Germline V CDR1 and CDR2: MNHEY, SMNVEV (reference sequence). V was clipped by 6 bases and J by 0 bases, with 14 bases between them. CDR3 in DNA: TGTGCCAGCAGCCCCGTGGCCGCCACTAACTATGGCTACACCTTC. Protein product: CASSPVAATNYGYTF.

The genes are TRBV4-1 and TRBJ1-1; TRBD1 agrees at 7 bases. Germline trimming cut 4 bases from V and 3 bases from J; bases unmatched to any gene: 11. This CDR3 spans 16 amino acids. CDR1 MGHRA and CDR2 YSYEKL come from the germline V gene. The CDR3 DNA follows: TGCGCCAGCAGCCGTACGACAGGGCCCTGGGACACTGAAGCTTTCTTT. Its protein is CASSRTTGPWDTEAFF.

The chain links TRBV15 to TRBJ2-1, with D perhaps matching TRBD1 (6 bases). CDR1 and CDR2 (germline): LNHNV, YYDKDF (reference sequence). The V end lost 3 bases, the J end lost 8 bases, and 17 bases lay between the germline ends. The CDR3 totals 15 residues. The CDR3 sequence: CATSSKQGDSDEQFF. The CDR3 DNA is TGTGCCACCAGCAGCAAACAGGGTGATAGCGATGAGCAGTTCTTC.

The chain recombines TRBV2 with TRBJ2-1; D perhaps matches TRBD1 (6 bases). Germline V lookup: CDR1 SNHLY, CDR2 FYNNEI. The CDR3 loop spans 12 amino acids. The ends were cut back, 11 bases at V and 9 bases at J, with 17 bases in the middle. The CDR3 sequence is CAGDQGKGEQFF. CDR3 in DNA: TGTGCCGGAGACCAGGGGAAGGGTGAGCAGTTCTTC.

This chain joins TRBV6-5 and TRBJ1-2; no clear D. Between the trimmed V and J ends, which lost 6 bases and 8 bases, there was a span of 13 bases. In germline, CDR1 is MNHEY, CDR2 SVGAGI. The CDR3 extends over 12 amino acids. The DNA of the CDR3 is TGTGCCAGCAGCCCCACCCTAGGAGGCTACACCTTC. It codes for CASSPTLGGYTF.

This clone is a singleton in its sample. The rearrangement links TRBV5-6 to TRBJ2-2, with TRBD2 matching over 8 bases. The CDR3 contains 16 residues. The germline V gene encodes CDR1 SGHDT and CDR2 YYEEEE. V lost 1 base, J lost 3 bases, and 5 bases stayed unmatched. The CDR3 here is CASSLTRGAYTGELFF. CDR3 in DNA: TGTGCCAGCAGCTTGACGCGGGGGGCCTACACCGGGGAGCTGTTTTTT.

The rearrangement joins TRBV29-1 to TRBJ2-7, with TRBD1 identical over 8 bases. The junction had 8 bases not matched to a gene; V was cut back by 5 bases and J by 2 bases. The CDR3 covers 14 residues. Germline V lookup: CDR1 SQVTM, CDR2 ANQGSEA. The CDR3 sequence is CSVRKTGAAYEQYF. CDR3 DNA sequence: TGCAGCGTTCGGAAGACAGGGGCAGCCTACGAGCAGTACTTC.

The J gene is TRBJ2-3, the V gene TRBV4-3, with 13 bases that match TRBD2. The trim removed 4 bases at V and 5 bases at J, leaving 6 bases unmatched. The CDR3 spans 16 residues. Germline lookup yields CDR1 LGHNA and CDR2 YSLEER. CDR3 sequence reads: CASSPGTSGVRDTQYF. CDR3 DNA sequence: TGCGCCAGCAGCCCAGGGACTAGCGGGGTGAGAGATACGCAGTATTTT.

This clone was found a few times. This sequence joins TRBV5-4 and TRBJ1-2; D uncertain. The CDR3 contains 14 residues. V gave up 4 bases and J gave up 1 base, with 11 bases separating them. The germline gives CDR1 SGHNT, CDR2 YYREEE (reference sequence). CDR3 nucleotides: TGTGCCAGCAGCCCAGGACTGGGTAACTATGGCTACACCTTC. This translates into CASSPGLGNYGYTF. Together with reference TRBV5-4 and TRBJ1-2, the CDR3 gives the full variable domain: ETGVTQSPTHLIKTRGQQVTLRCSSQSGHNTVSWYQQALGQGPQFIFQYYREEENGRGNFPPRFSGLQFPNYSSELNVNALELDDSALYLCASSPGLGNYGYTFGSGTRLTVV.

V gene TRBV2 combines with J gene TRBJ1-2; D call uncertain. V was trimmed by 5 bases and J by 4 bases, leaving 14 bases between them. The CDR3 runs 14 residues. Germline-derived CDR1 and CDR2 are SNHLY and FYNNEI. CDR3 coding DNA: TGTGCCAGCAGTTCCGAGACACAACTCTATGGCTACACCTTC. This sequence encodes CASSSETQLYGYTF.

CDR3 sequence (DNA): TGTGCCAGTAGTGCAGGGGTTGGATCCGGCTACACCTTC. Its translation: CASSAGVGSGYTF. The gene calls are TRBV19 and TRBJ1-2; perhaps TRBD1 as D (6 bases). V lost 5 bases, J lost 8 bases, and 15 bases lay in between. The V gene's germline CDR1 is LNHDA and CDR2 SQIVND (reference sequence). The CDR3 runs to 13 residues.

The chain has TRBV9 and TRBJ1-2, with a weak D call TRBD1 (5 bases). Germline CDR1 SGDLS, CDR2 YYNGEE. The CDR3 covers 15 residues. V was clipped by 2 bases and J by 2 bases, with 13 bases between them. CDR3 sequence: CASSVNGGPNYGYTF. The CDR3 bases are TGTGCCAGCAGCGTTAACGGGGGTCCCAACTATGGCTACACCTTC.

V usage is TRBV10-1 and J usage is TRBJ2-1; 9 nucleotides agree with TRBD2. The trim removed 8 bases at V and 4 bases at J, leaving 9 bases unmatched. The CDR3 loop spans 15 amino acids. In germline, CDR1 is WNHNN, CDR2 SYGVQD (reference sequence). CDR3 amino acids: CASVEKAGGYNEQFF. The CDR3 coding sequence is TGCGCCAGCGTAGAGAAGGCGGGAGGGTACAATGAGCAGTTCTTC.

The chain carries TRBV2 and TRBJ1-3; weak D call: TRBD1 (5 bases). Germline lookup yields CDR1 SNHLY and CDR2 FYNNEI. The CDR3 contains 13 residues. V gave up 4 bases and J gave up 1 base, with 5 bases separating them. CDR3 DNA: TGTGCCAGCAGTGCAGGGTCTGGAAACACCATATATTTT. As protein: CASSAGSGNTIYF.

This chain links TRBV19 with TRBJ1-1; possible D gene TRBD1, 5 bases. The germline gives CDR1 LNHDA, CDR2 SQIVND (reference sequence). CDR3 length equals 15 residues. Deletions cut 5 bases from V and 4 bases from J, with 17 bases between. This CDR3 is CASSPARGSTTEAFF. The CDR3 DNA sequence: TGTGCCAGTAGTCCTGCTCGGGGGTCGACCACTGAAGCTTTCTTT.

The genes are TRBV5-1 and TRBJ2-1, with a tentative D call TRBD1 (5 bases). Per germline, CDR1 SGHRS and CDR2 YFSETQ. Trimming left V 5 bases short and J 0 bases short, with 9 bases between. The CDR3 totals 14 residues. CDR3 coding DNA: TGCGCCAGCAGGGACAAGAGCTCCTACAATGAGCAGTTCTTC. The encoded protein is CASRDKSSYNEQFF. Full variable domain (missing parts from reference TRBV5-1 and TRBJ2-1): KAGVTQTPRYLIKTRGQQVTLSCSPISGHRSVSWYQQTPGQGLQFLFEYFSETQRNKGNFPGRFSGRQFSNSRSEMNVSTLELGDSALYLCASRDKSSYNEQFFGPGTRLTVL.